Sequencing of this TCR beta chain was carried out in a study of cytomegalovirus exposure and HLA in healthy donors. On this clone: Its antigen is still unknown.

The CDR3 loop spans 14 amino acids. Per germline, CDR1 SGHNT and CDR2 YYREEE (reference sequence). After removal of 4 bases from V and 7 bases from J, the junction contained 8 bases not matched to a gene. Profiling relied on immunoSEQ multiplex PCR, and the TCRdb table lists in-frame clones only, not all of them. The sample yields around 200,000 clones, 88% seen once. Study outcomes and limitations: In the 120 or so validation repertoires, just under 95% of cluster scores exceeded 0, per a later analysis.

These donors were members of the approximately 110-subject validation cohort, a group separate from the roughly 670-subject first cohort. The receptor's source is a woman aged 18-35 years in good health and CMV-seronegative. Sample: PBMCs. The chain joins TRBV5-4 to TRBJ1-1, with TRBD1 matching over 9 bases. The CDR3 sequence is CASSTNRGRGEAFF. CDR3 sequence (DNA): TGTGCCAGCAGCACCAACAGGGGGCGCGGTGAAGCTTTCTTT.